A single sample is the source of the 24 T cell receptor beta chains below, sequenced in a study of blood T cell repertoires in COVID-19 (dated by TCRdb to about 2020). The receptor library was made with the immunoSEQ multiplex PCR assay. Held by TCRdb, this immuneACCESS table contains in-frame sequences only and omits some clones. Under half of the omission traces to an unresolved V gene where checked; the cause of the rest is unknown. Here the sample has tens of thousands of clones; 65% to 85% occur a single time. The ten most abundant clones make up over 2% of the sample. Sequenced sample: peripheral blood. Receptors originate from a man older than 75 with active or convalescent COVID-19.

The chain uses TRBV27 and TRBJ2-2, with 8 bases that match TRBD1. Germline assignment: CDR1 MNHEY and CDR2 SMNVEV (reference sequence). V lost 7 bases and J lost 0; bases outside the gene matches: 4. The CDR3 runs 15 residues. The CDR3 bases are TGTGCCAGCACGCAGGGGGCCCCGAACACCGGGGAGCTGTTTTTT. Encoded protein: CASTQGAPNTGELFF.

This sequence joins TRBV2 and TRBJ1-2; a weak D match, TRBD1 (5 bases). The CDR3 loop spans 15 amino acids. Germline loops: CDR1 SNHLY, CDR2 FYNNEI. Trimming pared 1 base from V and 1 base from J, leaving 10 bases between. CDR3 DNA: TGTGCCAGCAGTGAAGGGCAGGGTCTTAACTATGGCTACACCTTC. Protein sequence: CASSEGQGLNYGYTF.

This clone was counted only a few times. This chain joins TRBV6-2 or TRBV6-3 and TRBJ1-1, with D unresolved. The CDR3 contains 15 residues. Germline-derived CDR1 and CDR2 are MNHEY and SVGEGT. V lost 0 bases, J lost 4 bases, and 12 bases lay in between. CDR3 residues: CASSYSGRARTEAFF. Here the CDR3 DNA reads TGTGCCAGCAGTTACTCGGGGAGGGCTCGCACTGAAGCTTTCTTT.

The count of this clone is one. The rearrangement joins TRBV6-2 or TRBV6-3 to TRBJ2-3; the D gene is possibly TRBD2 (6 bases). The V end lost 6 bases, the J end lost 1 base, and 20 bases lay between the germline ends. The CDR3 has 17 residues. Per germline, CDR1 MNHEY and CDR2 SVGEGT. The CDR3 spells CASSPRPSGERTDTQYF. CDR3 bases: TGTGCCAGCAGCCCCCGCCCTTCGGGGGAACGCACAGATACGCAGTATTTT.

The rearrangement uses TRBV18 and TRBJ2-3, with a tentative D call TRBD1 (6 bases). The CDR3 loop spans 16 amino acids. Trimming took 1 base from V and 3 from J, leaving 14 bases between them. Germline CDR1 KGHSH, CDR2 LQKENI. The CDR3 bases are TGTGCCAGCTCACCACGTGGGGACACTTGGACAGATACGCAGTATTTT. This translates into CASSPRGDTWTDTQYF.

This sequence joins TRBV19 and TRBJ1-1; D is ambiguous. Germline CDR1 is LNHDA and CDR2 is SQIVND (reference sequence). CDR3 size: 14 residues. Trimming left V 7 bases short and J 3 bases short, with 15 bases between. The CDR3 DNA is TGTGCCAGTACCTCGAGGGCCCGGGACACTGAAGCTTTCTTT. Its translation is CASTSRARDTEAFF.

The CDR3 is CASSHVSLGGDTQYF. The CDR3 region has the DNA TGTGCCAGCAGCCATGTAAGCTTGGGAGGCGATACGCAGTATTTT. This chain connects TRBV5-4 to TRBJ2-3; tentative D call: TRBD2 (6 bases). The germline CDR1 and CDR2 sequences are SGHNT and YYREEE (reference sequence). The length of the CDR3 is 15 residues. V was clipped by 4 bases and J by 6 bases, with 18 bases between them.

This chain links TRBV6-2 or TRBV6-3 with TRBJ1-2; the D is unclear. Trimming cost V 2 bases and J 5 bases, with 9 bases left between them. This CDR3 has 13 amino acids. The germline gives CDR1 MNHEY, CDR2 SVGEGT. The chain's CDR3 is CASSYLSGYGYTF. The CDR3 region has the DNA TGTGCCAGCAGTTACCTGTCGGGGTATGGCTACACCTTC.

This sequence joins TRBV6-6 and TRBJ1-6, with 7 bases lining up with TRBD1. V lost 6 bases, J lost 0 bases, and 5 bases stayed unmatched. This CDR3 contains 16 residues. CDR1 is MNHNY, CDR2 SVGAGI, per germline (reference sequence). The CDR3 loop is CASRTTGSSYNSPLHF. CDR3 in DNA: TGTGCCAGCAGAACGACAGGGAGCTCCTATAATTCACCCCTCCACTTT.

The CDR3 protein is CASSLGGRGETQYF. Here the CDR3 DNA reads TGTGCCAGCAGCTTAGGCGGGAGAGGGGAGACCCAGTACTTC. V gene TRBV7-2 combines with J gene TRBJ2-5, with 7 positions matching TRBD2. V gave up 1 base and J gave up 5 bases; unmatched junction bases: 4. The CDR3 sequence is 14 residues long. Germline lookup yields CDR1 SGHTA and CDR2 FQGNSA.

The rearrangement links TRBV5-4 to TRBJ2-1; 7 nucleotides agree with TRBD2. In germline, CDR1 is SGHNT, CDR2 YYREEE (reference sequence). The CDR3 runs 15 residues. V dropped 3 bases and J dropped 8; count of bases not matched to a gene: 11. For the CDR3, the DNA is TGTGCCAGCAGCTCCCCAGCGGGAATCGTGGATGAGCAGTTCTTC. Translation: CASSSPAGIVDEQFF. Filled out from reference TRBV5-4 and TRBJ2-1, the complete variable domain reads ETGVTQSPTHLIKTRGQQVTLRCSSQSGHNTVSWYQQALGQGPQFIFQYYREEENGRGNFPPRFSGLQFPNYSSELNVNALELDDSALYLCASSSPAGIVDEQFFGPGTRLTVL.

The chain combines TRBV3-1 (or the pseudogene TRBV3-2) with TRBJ2-7; D is perhaps TRBD2 (5 bases). CDR3 size: 12 residues. Germline CDR1 reads LGHDT; CDR2 reads YNNKEL (reference sequence). The V gene lost 4 bases and the J gene lost 3 bases, with 7 bases spanning the gap. The CDR3 is CASSRGNYEQYF. The CDR3 DNA follows: TGTGCCAGCAGCCGAGGGAACTACGAGCAGTACTTC.

V is TRBV7-9 and J is TRBJ1-4; D call uncertain. The CDR3 spans 15 residues. V lost 5 bases to trimming and J lost 0 bases, with 10 bases between them. Germline V gives CDR1 SEHNR, CDR2 FQNEAQ (reference sequence). The CDR3 sequence: CASSRVGATNEKLFF. In nucleotides, the CDR3 is TGTGCCAGCAGCAGGGTCGGTGCAACTAATGAAAAACTGTTTTTT.

This rearrangement joins TRBV10-1 to TRBJ1-5, with D maybe TRBD1 (6 bases). The CDR3 spans 13 residues. Germline V lookup: CDR1 WNHNN, CDR2 SYGVQD (reference sequence). Trimming took 4 bases from V and 4 from J, leaving 8 bases between them. The CDR3 loop reads CASSAGENQPQHF. CDR3 DNA sequence: TGCGCCAGCAGTGCAGGGGAGAATCAGCCCCAGCATTTT.

The chain employs TRBV7-8 and TRBJ2-5, with TRBD2 matching 9 bases. The germline CDR1 and CDR2 sequences are SGHVS and FQNEAQ. The CDR3 has 14 residues. Trimming removed 4 bases from V and 2 bases from J; junction bases left unmatched: 2. The CDR3 DNA follows: TGTGCCAGCAGCTCGACTAGCGGACAAGAGACCCAGTACTTC. Protein product: CASSSTSGQETQYF.

Here the CDR3 DNA reads TGCGCCAGCAGCTTGGACGCGGGGGGTCCTTACGAGCAGTACTTC. This gives the protein CASSLDAGGPYEQYF. The rearrangement uses TRBV5-1 and TRBJ2-7; 8 nucleotides match TRBD2. The CDR3 runs to 15 residues. Germline CDR1 SGHRS, CDR2 YFSETQ. V trimming: 0 bases; J trimming: 4 bases; junction bases outside the gene matches: 6.

The chain has TRBV18 and TRBJ2-5; 7 nucleotides line up with TRBD1. V lost 6 bases and J lost 0; bases outside the gene matches: 16. The germline V gene has CDR1 KGHSH and CDR2 LQKENI. The CDR3 is made up of 18 amino acids. The CDR3 loop reads CASSSKPLQQGHQETQYF. CDR3 DNA sequence: TGTGCCAGCTCCAGTAAACCCCTCCAACAGGGGCACCAAGAGACCCAGTACTTC.

This clone was observed once. This chain joins TRBV7-2 and TRBJ2-1, with a weak D call TRBD2 (7 bases). This CDR3 region has 16 residues. Looked up from germline, CDR1 is SGHTA and CDR2 is FQGNSA. Trimming shortened V by 3 bases and J by 0 bases, and 12 bases separated the two germline ends. The CDR3 here is CASSFVGGGSYNEQFF. In DNA, the CDR3 is TGTGCCAGCAGCTTCGTGGGAGGGGGCTCCTACAATGAGCAGTTCTTC.

This clone was seen once. The V call is TRBV21-1, the J call TRBJ1-3; the DNA was not compared with TRBD1, the D call given in the table. TRBV21-1 corresponds to a pseudogene. This CDR3 spans 15 amino acids. CDR3 loop: CASSKEGEAGNTIYF. CDR3 bases: TGTGCCAGCAGCAAAGAGGGGGAAGCTGGAAACACCATATATTTT.

This chain connects TRBV6-4 to TRBJ2-1; possible D gene TRBD2, 5 bases. There are 15 residues in the CDR3. Germline V gene data show CDR1 as MRHNA and CDR2 as SNTAGT. Deletions cut 2 bases from V and 7 bases from J, with 15 bases between. CDR3 sequence (DNA): TGTGCCAGCAGTGACCAGCCTAGCACATTTAATGAGCAGTTCTTC. Its translation is CASSDQPSTFNEQFF.

CDR3 region: CSASTRGTGDTQYF. CDR3 DNA: TGCAGTGCGAGTACGCGCGGGACGGGAGATACGCAGTATTTT. The chain employs TRBV20-1 and TRBJ2-3, with a tentative D call TRBD2 (6 bases). Trimming removed 6 bases at V and 5 bases at J, with 18 bases between. The CDR3 runs 14 residues. Per germline, CDR1 DFQATT and CDR2 SNEGSKA (reference sequence).

This clone was observed a single time. The chain combines TRBV4-1 with TRBJ2-7; TRBD1 matches at 10 bases. The germline CDR1 and CDR2 sequences are MGHRA and YSYEKL. The CDR3 totals 17 residues. V lost 0 bases and J lost 2; bases outside the gene matches: 7. The CDR3 reads CASSQDPRGTGAYEQYF. The CDR3 nucleotides are TGCGCCAGCAGCCAAGATCCGAGAGGGACAGGGGCCTACGAGCAGTACTTC.

The rearrangement joins TRBV28 to TRBJ2-7; 10 bases fit TRBD2. Germline CDR1 is MDHEN and CDR2 is SYDVKM. V lost 3 bases, J lost 4 bases, and 3 bases stayed unmatched. CDR3 size: 14 residues. The CDR3 region is CASSLPSGRYEQYF. CDR3 bases: TGTGCCAGCAGTTTGCCTAGCGGGAGATACGAGCAGTACTTC.

The V gene is TRBV27, the J gene TRBJ2-7; tentative D call: TRBD1 (6 bases). Germline CDR1 and CDR2: MNHEY and SMNVEV (reference sequence). V lost 5 bases and J lost 0, with 11 bases in between. The CDR3 loop spans 14 amino acids. CDR3 region: CASSPDSTSYEQYF. DNA for the CDR3: TGTGCCAGCAGTCCGGACAGTACCTCCTACGAGCAGTACTTC.